This T cell receptor beta chain was recorded in a study of cytomegalovirus exposure and HLA in healthy donors. Study overall: The roughly 130 validation repertoires, a later analysis reported, used the same platform as the 600 to 700 repertoires from the first cohort.

Profiled with immunoSEQ multiplex PCR; TCRdb holds only in-frame clones, not every one. The repertoire holds 150,000 to 200,000 clones, with 88% as singletons. Of note for this clone: The antigen is not known.

Points from the study as a whole: Researchers reported that a few CMV-associated chains were confirmed in vitro as CMV antigen-specific.

V was clipped by 0 bases and J by 4 bases, with 6 bases between them. Germline CDR1 is SGHDT and CDR2 is YYEEEE. The length of the CDR3 is 13 residues. Sequencing input: PBMCs. V is TRBV5-6 and J is TRBJ2-3, with unresolved D. This clonotype was obtained from a young man in good health and CMV-seronegative. The CDR3 nucleotides read TGTGCCAGCAGCTTGGGACATCCAGATACGCAGTATTTT. This encodes CASSLGHPDTQYF.